The present entry profiles one TCR beta chain with its context. The target of this receptor is not known. The sample originates from a study of T cells in severe cutaneous drug reactions (dated by TCRdb to the late 2010s). Turning to the overall study: Recruitment took place between the early 2010s and the late 2010s, drawing patients from Taiwan, Thailand and a European registry network. Only patients with a probable or definite SJS/TEN or DRESS diagnosis by RegiSCAR criteria were enrolled. Biological samples, such as blister fluids/cells and PBMC, were collected from patients during the acute or recovery stage. Libraries were prepared using iRepertoire multiplex PCR, and a comparison was cited by the authors in which similar capture of abundant clonotypes was shown across iRepertoire and 5' RACE methods with or without UMI. Single-cell sequencing, quantitative PCR validation, functional assays and transgenic mouse experiments were combined with bulk TCR sequencing. Assignment of the culprit drug relied on both the Naranjo algorithm and the ALDEN drug causality algorithm. The investigation overall reported the following: The authors stated that further study is still needed to find out whether the public TCR applies more generally to SJS/TEN caused by other drugs. A public TCRbeta CDR3, present at a mean of roughly 14% in all seven CBZ-SJS/TEN blister samples, was undetectable or scarce in PBMC from tolerant controls and healthy donors.

For both bulk and single-cell sequencing, libraries were prepared with the iRepertoire multiplex PCR system using TCR subtype-specific primers. Bulk TCR beta libraries were generated by multiplex PCR with primers targeting V, D and J gene regions. Bulk TCR library preparation used roughly 85-500 ng of RNA per sample as input. An Illumina MiSeq was used to sequence bulk TCR beta amplicons. As for the original processing: Sample misassignments and low-quality sequencing reads were filtered out during quality control steps. The CDR3 was defined as the amino acids lying between the Y[YFLI]C motif of the V gene and the [FW]GXGT motif of the J segment. The IMGT database was followed for TRBV and TRBJ gene assignments and CDR3 clonotypes. TRBV expression in each sample was normalized to the mean of the same gene in PBMC from a few dozen healthy donors. TCRdb reprocessed the reads, reporting each CDR3 protein sequence once and no DNA. It is TCRdb's table, rather than the study itself, that gives the V and J calls and clone size. This sample's listing comprises approximately 7,600 distinct CDR3 sequences. Of the sample, 20% to 30% falls within the top ten clones.

Sequenced donors were patients with carbamazepine-induced Stevens-Johnson syndrome or toxic epidermal necrolysis (CBZ-SJS/TEN). To search for drug-specific clonotypes, the T cell receptor repertoires of patients with drug-induced severe cutaneous adverse reactions were profiled by next-generation sequencing. RNA was isolated from either blister cells of skin lesions or peripheral blood mononuclear cells. The sample comprised cells from a skin blister. The cell subset or site label corresponds to: unsorted cells from skin lesion blisters. The sequence was collected from a human donor with a severe cutaneous adverse drug reaction.

CDR3 reads: CASSLTGVGGANVLTF. The chain joins TRBV7-3 to TRBJ2-6; TCRdb selects TRBD1, and the lack of DNA leaves this call unchecked. Taken from the germline V gene, the CDR1 and CDR2 loops are SGHTA and FQGTGA. Taken from cysteine to phenylalanine, the CDR3 has 16 residues. No DNA has been recorded.